A selection of T cell receptor beta chains follows, all from one sample in a study of blood T cell repertoires in COVID-19. Produced via immunoSEQ multiplex PCR; TCRdb's table is partial and in-frame only. The table records over 200,000 clones, roughly 89% of them present only once. The specimen was peripheral blood. All receptors come from a man aged 60 to 75 who had recovered from COVID-19. CDR3s include the opening cysteine and the closing phenylalanine or tryptophan. A D gene is named only where the DNA matches it firmly. Clone size is given for some rows only: seen once, a few or many times, or a class if the clone is expanded.

j_gene: TRBJ2-7
d_gene: TRBD2
v_gene: TRBV7-8
abundance: few
CDR3aa: CASSRDPAGPTSGYEQYF
CDR3nt: TGTGCCAGCAGCCGGGACCCAGCAGGTCCTACTAGCGGCTACGAGCAGTACTTC

j_gene: TRBJ2-7
d_gene: TRBD2
v_gene: TRBV12-5
abundance: NA
CDR3aa: CASGPRGGAYEQYF
CDR3nt: TGTGCTAGTGGTCCCCGGGGAGGGGCCTACGAGCAGTACTTC

j_gene: TRBJ1-6
d_gene: NA
v_gene: TRBV5-1
abundance: NA
CDR3aa: CASSSQGTGSPLHF
CDR3nt: TGCGCCAGCAGCTCACAGGGTACGGGTTCACCCCTCCACTTT

j_gene: TRBJ1-2
d_gene: TRBD1
v_gene: TRBV28
abundance: NA
CDR3aa: CASSTGGENYGYTF
CDR3nt: TGTGCCAGCAGTACAGGGGGCGAAAACTATGGCTACACCTTC

j_gene: TRBJ2-1
d_gene: NA
v_gene: TRBV10-3
abundance: few
CDR3aa: CAIRSFRDEQFF
CDR3nt: TGTGCCATCAGAAGCTTTCGGGATGAGCAGTTCTTC

j_gene: TRBJ1-2
d_gene: NA
v_gene: TRBV14
abundance: NA
CDR3aa: CASSQQGPKGYTF
CDR3nt: TGTGCCAGCAGCCAACAGGGCCCTAAAGGCTACACCTTC

j_gene: TRBJ2-2
d_gene: NA
v_gene: TRBV15
abundance: NA
CDR3aa: CATRTNPGTGELFF
CDR3nt: TGTGCCACCAGAACCAACCCCGGGACCGGGGAGCTGTTTTTT

j_gene: TRBJ2-3
d_gene: TRBD2
v_gene: TRBV9
abundance: few
CDR3aa: CASSVSPSVLAGTDTQYF
CDR3nt: TGTGCCAGCAGCGTATCCCCATCCGTCCTAGCGGGTACAGATACGCAGTATTTT

j_gene: TRBJ2-1
d_gene: NA
v_gene: TRBV7-3
abundance: NA
CDR3aa: CASSAGTSNNEQFF
CDR3nt: TGTGCCAGCTCGGCCGGGACTTCCAACAATGAGCAGTTCTTC

j_gene: TRBJ2-2
d_gene: NA
v_gene: TRBV4-1
abundance: NA
CDR3aa: CASSQARVWGVGELFF
CDR3nt: TGCGCCAGCAGCCAAGCGCGTGTGTGGGGGGTCGGGGAGCTGTTTTTT

j_gene: TRBJ1-5
d_gene: TRBD1
v_gene: TRBV18
abundance: NA
CDR3aa: CASSAGQGIQHF
CDR3nt: TGTGCCAGCTCGGCAGGACAGGGCATACAGCATTTT

j_gene: TRBJ2-7
d_gene: TRBD2
v_gene: TRBV7-2
abundance: NA
CDR3aa: CASSLAGGPGYEQYF
CDR3nt: TGTGCCAGCAGCTTGGCGGGAGGGCCCGGGTACGAGCAGTACTTC

j_gene: TRBJ2-5
d_gene: TRBD2
v_gene: TRBV29-1
abundance: NA
CDR3aa: CSVGASGSIRGQETQYF
CDR3nt: TGCAGCGTTGGGGCTAGCGGGAGTATCCGGGGGCAAGAGACCCAGTACTTC

j_gene: TRBJ2-7
d_gene: TRBD1
v_gene: TRBV29-1
abundance: medium-sized
CDR3aa: CSVEQGVSYEQYF
CDR3nt: TGCAGCGTTGAACAGGGGGTATCCTACGAGCAGTACTTC

j_gene: TRBJ2-1
d_gene: NA
v_gene: TRBV4-2
abundance: NA
CDR3aa: CASSQGQPAYNEQFF
CDR3nt: TGTGCCAGCAGCCAAGGACAACCGGCCTACAATGAGCAGTTCTTC

j_gene: TRBJ2-3
d_gene: TRBD2
v_gene: TRBV15
abundance: NA
CDR3aa: CATSRGASGSSTDTQYF
CDR3nt: TGTGCCACCAGCAGAGGGGCTAGCGGATCGAGCACAGATACGCAGTATTTT

j_gene: TRBJ2-3
d_gene: TRBD2
v_gene: TRBV11-2
abundance: NA
CDR3aa: CASSLVVSSGRAADTQYF
CDR3nt: TGTGCCAGCAGCTTAGTCGTTTCTAGCGGGAGGGCGGCAGATACGCAGTATTTT

j_gene: TRBJ2-2
d_gene: TRBD1
v_gene: TRBV18
abundance: NA
CDR3aa: CASSVQGADTGELFF
CDR3nt: TGTGCCAGCTCAGTTCAGGGGGCGGACACCGGGGAGCTGTTTTTT

j_gene: TRBJ1-1
d_gene: TRBD1
v_gene: TRBV6-5
abundance: NA
CDR3aa: CASKTGTGEAFF
CDR3nt: TGTGCCAGCAAGACCGGGACAGGGGAAGCTTTCTTT

j_gene: TRBJ1-4
d_gene: NA
v_gene: TRBV21-1
abundance: NA
CDR3aa: CASSRQGPNEKLFF
CDR3nt: TGTGCCAGCAGTAGACAGGGGCCTAATGAAAAACTGTTTTTT

j_gene: TRBJ2-3
d_gene: TRBD1
v_gene: TRBV27
abundance: NA
CDR3aa: CASSPGTGGKWGTDTQYF
CDR3nt: TGTGCCAGCAGTCCCGGGACAGGGGGAAAGTGGGGCACAGATACGCAGTATTTT

j_gene: TRBJ2-2
d_gene: NA
v_gene: TRBV7-2
abundance: NA
CDR3aa: CASIGGNTGELFF
CDR3nt: TGTGCCAGCATCGGAGGCAACACCGGGGAGCTGTTTTTT

j_gene: TRBJ1-4
d_gene: NA
v_gene: TRBV5-5
abundance: once
CDR3aa: CASRIQGTNEKLFF
CDR3nt: TGTGCCAGCAGGATACAGGGCACTAATGAAAAACTGTTTTTT

j_gene: TRBJ1-5
d_gene: NA
v_gene: TRBV6-2/TRBV6-3
abundance: NA
CDR3aa: CASSYWGRSRSNQPQHF
CDR3nt: TGTGCCAGCAGTTACTGGGGGCGATCTCGTAGCAATCAGCCCCAGCATTTT

j_gene: TRBJ1-5
d_gene: TRBD1
v_gene: TRBV2
abundance: once
CDR3aa: CASNRGTGNQPQHF
CDR3nt: TGTGCCAGCAACCGAGGGACAGGCAATCAGCCCCAGCATTTT

j_gene: TRBJ2-2
d_gene: TRBD2
v_gene: TRBV5-4
abundance: NA
CDR3aa: CASSLKTSGTNTGELFF
CDR3nt: TGTGCCAGCAGCCTAAAGACTAGCGGGACGAACACCGGGGAGCTGTTTTTT

j_gene: TRBJ1-6
d_gene: NA
v_gene: TRBV7-8
abundance: medium-sized
CDR3aa: CASSFASRNSPLHF
CDR3nt: TGTGCCAGCAGCTTCGCCTCGAGAAACTCACCCCTCCACTTT

j_gene: TRBJ2-3
d_gene: TRBD1
v_gene: TRBV5-1
abundance: NA
CDR3aa: CASSLRGQATDTQYF
CDR3nt: TGCGCCAGCAGCTTGAGGGGACAGGCCACAGATACGCAGTATTTT

j_gene: TRBJ2-1
d_gene: TRBD2
v_gene: TRBV5-6
abundance: NA
CDR3aa: CASSLVASGRRNEQFF
CDR3nt: TGTGCCAGCAGCTTGGTGGCTAGCGGGAGGAGGAATGAGCAGTTCTTC

j_gene: TRBJ2-5
d_gene: NA
v_gene: TRBV2
abundance: NA
CDR3aa: CASSELQQETQYF
CDR3nt: TGTGCCAGCAGTGAATTACAGCAAGAGACCCAGTACTTC

j_gene: TRBJ2-2
d_gene: NA
v_gene: TRBV5-4
abundance: NA
CDR3aa: CASSLAGTPNTGELFF
CDR3nt: TGTGCCAGCAGCCTAGCTGGGACTCCTAACACCGGGGAGCTGTTTTTT

j_gene: TRBJ1-4
d_gene: NA
v_gene: TRBV12-5
abundance: NA
CDR3aa: CASGLVIGGGLGELFF
CDR3nt: TGTGCTAGTGGTTTGGTAATTGGAGGAGGCCTCGGGGAACTGTTTTTT

j_gene: TRBJ1-2
d_gene: TRBD1
v_gene: TRBV6-5
abundance: NA
CDR3aa: CASSYRDRGNYGYTF
CDR3nt: TGTGCCAGCAGTTACCGGGACAGGGGGAACTATGGCTACACCTTC

j_gene: TRBJ2-2
d_gene: NA
v_gene: TRBV2
abundance: NA
CDR3aa: CASSEARVVGGGELFF
CDR3nt: TGTGCCAGCAGTGAAGCGCGGGTTGTAGGAGGCGGGGAGCTGTTTTTT

j_gene: TRBJ2-7
d_gene: TRBD2
v_gene: TRBV2
abundance: once
CDR3aa: CASIRLAGAYEQYF
CDR3nt: TGTGCCAGCATTAGACTAGCGGGGGCCTACGAGCAGTACTTC

j_gene: TRBJ1-5
d_gene: NA
v_gene: TRBV6-6
abundance: NA
CDR3aa: CASSYSPGGNQPQHF
CDR3nt: TGTGCCAGCAGTTACTCGCCAGGGGGCAATCAGCCCCAGCATTTT

j_gene: TRBJ2-1
d_gene: TRBD1
v_gene: TRBV29-1
abundance: once
CDR3aa: CSVNRDRGNEQFF
CDR3nt: TGCAGCGTGAACCGGGACAGGGGGAATGAGCAGTTCTTC

j_gene: TRBJ2-2
d_gene: TRBD1
v_gene: TRBV4-2
abundance: NA
CDR3aa: CASSQAGTGNTGELFF
CDR3nt: TGTGCCAGCAGCCAAGCCGGGACAGGGAACACCGGGGAGCTGTTTTTT

j_gene: TRBJ1-2
d_gene: NA
v_gene: TRBV6-2/TRBV6-3
abundance: once
CDR3aa: CASSYRGGYTF
CDR3nt: TGTGCCAGCAGTTACAGGGGCGGCTACACCTTC

j_gene: TRBJ1-1
d_gene: NA
v_gene: TRBV7-9
abundance: NA
CDR3aa: CASSQGRGRGTEAFF
CDR3nt: TGTGCCAGCAGCCAAGGTCGGGGTAGGGGGACTGAAGCTTTCTTT

j_gene: TRBJ2-2
d_gene: TRBD2
v_gene: TRBV7-6
abundance: NA
CDR3aa: CASSIRLAGTNTGELFF
CDR3nt: TGTGCCAGCAGCATACGACTAGCGGGGACGAACACCGGGGAGCTGTTTTTT

j_gene: TRBJ2-6
d_gene: NA
v_gene: TRBV4-1
abundance: NA
CDR3aa: CASSHTVVPGANVLTF
CDR3nt: TGCGCCAGCAGCCATACTGTGGTTCCTGGGGCCAACGTCCTGACTTTC

j_gene: TRBJ1-2
d_gene: NA
v_gene: TRBV1
abundance: NA
CDR3aa: CTSSRRQSHYGYTF
CDR3nt: TGCACCAGCAGCCGGAGACAGAGTCACTATGGCTACACCTTC

j_gene: TRBJ1-2
d_gene: NA
v_gene: TRBV19
abundance: NA
CDR3aa: CASTSRGGQSYGYTF
CDR3nt: TGTGCCAGTACCTCCCGGGGGGGGCAAAGCTATGGCTACACCTTC

j_gene: TRBJ2-1
d_gene: TRBD2
v_gene: TRBV4-2
abundance: NA
CDR3aa: CASSHPGTSGRLSSYNEQFF
CDR3nt: TGTGCCAGCAGCCACCCCGGGACTAGCGGGAGGTTGAGCTCCTACAATGAGCAGTTCTTC

j_gene: TRBJ2-2
d_gene: TRBD1
v_gene: TRBV3-1/TRBV3-2
abundance: many
CDR3aa: CASSQDRTGASGELFF
CDR3nt: TGTGCCAGCAGCCAAGATCGGACAGGGGCATCCGGGGAGCTGTTTTTT

j_gene: TRBJ2-3
d_gene: TRBD1
v_gene: TRBV15
abundance: NA
CDR3aa: CATSSWGTQGGKKYF
CDR3nt: TGTGCCACCAGCAGTTGGGGAACACAGGGGGGCAAGAAGTATTTT

j_gene: TRBJ2-6
d_gene: TRBD1
v_gene: TRBV10-3
abundance: once
CDR3aa: CAISEEGASGANVLTF
CDR3nt: TGTGCCATCAGTGAGGAGGGGGCCTCTGGGGCCAACGTCCTGACTTTC

j_gene: TRBJ1-1
d_gene: NA
v_gene: TRBV15
abundance: NA
CDR3aa: CATSRVAGVYTEAFF
CDR3nt: TGTGCCACCAGCAGAGTGGCAGGGGTCTATACTGAAGCTTTCTTT

j_gene: TRBJ2-5
d_gene: TRBD2
v_gene: TRBV6-2/TRBV6-3
abundance: NA
CDR3aa: CASSYLRGQETQYF
CDR3nt: TGTGCCAGCAGTTATTTGCGGGGGCAAGAGACCCAGTACTTC

j_gene: TRBJ1-3
d_gene: NA
v_gene: TRBV7-7
abundance: once
CDR3aa: CASSPTIGKPIYF
CDR3nt: TGTGCTAGCAGCCCTACTATTGGAAAGCCCATATATTTT

j_gene: TRBJ2-3
d_gene: TRBD2
v_gene: TRBV30
abundance: NA
CDR3aa: CAWSLGDGRAKDTQYF
CDR3nt: TGTGCCTGGAGTCTAGGAGACGGGAGGGCGAAAGATACGCAGTATTTT

j_gene: TRBJ1-5
d_gene: NA
v_gene: TRBV4-2
abundance: NA
CDR3aa: CASSQAGAQVYQPQHF
CDR3nt: TGTGCCAGCAGCCAAGCTGGAGCACAGGTTTATCAGCCCCAGCATTTT

j_gene: TRBJ2-7
d_gene: TRBD1
v_gene: TRBV7-3
abundance: NA
CDR3aa: CASSSTGTGRLEQYF
CDR3nt: TGTGCCAGCAGCTCGACCGGGACAGGGCGTCTCGAGCAGTACTTC

j_gene: TRBJ2-5
d_gene: NA
v_gene: TRBV7-8
abundance: NA
CDR3aa: CASSLDRQGAKTQYF
CDR3nt: TGTGCCAGCAGCTTAGACCGGCAGGGCGCCAAGACCCAGTACTTC

j_gene: TRBJ2-1
d_gene: TRBD2
v_gene: TRBV6-2/TRBV6-3
abundance: once
CDR3aa: CASSTRLAGAYNEQFF
CDR3nt: TGTGCCAGCAGTACACGACTAGCGGGGGCGTACAATGAGCAGTTCTTC

j_gene: TRBJ1-1
d_gene: NA
v_gene: TRBV10-3
abundance: NA
CDR3aa: CAIGGVLNTEAFF
CDR3nt: TGTGCCATAGGAGGGGTCTTGAACACTGAAGCTTTCTTT